This paragraph reports one TCR beta chain. The data stem from a study of OX40 agonist ivuxolimab in advanced cancers. This CDR3 has 12 residues. V lost 1 base and J lost 8, with 9 bases in between. Germline V CDR1 and CDR2: SGDLS, YYNGEE. Assay used: immunoSEQ multiplex PCR; TCRdb lists only in-frame clones, some missing. In the table there are tens of thousands of clones, roughly nine tenths of which are singletons. The clonotype comes from an adult with an advanced solid tumor such as melanoma, head and neck, liver or kidney cancer. The V call is TRBV9, the J call TRBJ1-2, with unresolved D. Specimen: CD4+ or CD8+ T cells sorted from blood, collected in a trial of the OX40 agonist ivuxolimab. CDR3 sequence reads: CASSVLTGGYTF. The CDR3 DNA follows: TGTGCCAGCAGCGTACTCACCGGAGGCTACACCTTC.